This note documents a single TCR beta chain sequence. The data were obtained in a study of blood T cell repertoires in COVID-19. Looking at the study overall: Samples came from the United States, Italy and Spain, spanning acute and convalescent COVID-19. In each case, the material was cDNA or gDNA derived from T cells, B-cell-depleted T cells, or PBMCs.

In the original analysis: Nucleated cell counts were estimated from reference gene primer amplification. Profiled with immunoSEQ multiplex PCR; TCRdb holds only in-frame clones, not every one. The V and J calls and clone size come from that table; D and trimming were worked out from the DNA. The data show about 210,000 clones, 65% to 85% seen once. The germline V gene encodes CDR1 DFQATT and CDR2 SNEGSKA (reference sequence). The CDR3 extends over 11 amino acids. Source material: peripheral blood. The source is a woman in her forties or fifties with acute or convalescent COVID-19. The chain employs TRBV20-1 and TRBJ1-2; possible D gene TRBD1, 6 bases. CDR3 sequence reads: CSSHTGTGYTF. In DNA form, the CDR3 reads TGCAGCTCGCACACAGGGACCGGCTACACCTTC.